This TCR beta chain was captured by sequencing in a study of naive and memory T cell subsets. EMRA cells were CD45RA+CD27-, and effector memory cells CD45RA-CD27-. Study results and caveats: In naive cells, over 90% of TCR sequences were seen only once. Expression changes during T cell differentiation may affect RNA-based TCR counts. No ground truth validated the naive and memory repertoire findings.

Details on this clonotype: The antigen is undetermined.

Both TRBC1 and TRBC2 were covered by a beta constant-region primer of two equimolar oligonucleotides. Nested alpha and beta constant-region primers with the SP2 primer drove four PCR rounds on ligated cDNA. TCRdb redid the calling of the UMI-ligation and nested PCR reads with MiXCR, one entry per CDR3 protein. The sample has approximately 29,000 distinct CDR3 sequences; roughly 18% are singletons. CDR1 and CDR2 (germline): KGHSH, LQKENI. The ends were cut back, 3 bases at V and 5 bases at J, with 10 bases in the middle. This CDR3 is built from 13 residues. The rearrangement links TRBV18 to TRBJ1-1; D gene uncertain. The sequence derives from a human donor in good health. The source material was effector memory CD4+ T cells from blood. Regarding subset: effector memory, CD45RA- CD27-. The CDR3 loop reads CASSPDRETEAFF. The DNA for the CDR3 is TGTGCCAGCTCACCGGACCGCGAAACTGAAGCTTTCTTT.